Included here is one TCR beta chain sequence, with context. As yet, its antigen is unknown. As part of library construction, unique molecular identifiers were attached to individual cDNA molecules. TCRdb reprocessed the 5' RACE reads via MiXCR and lists one record per CDR3 protein. The profile shows fewer than 80,000 distinct CDR3 sequences, about 4.6% of them singletons. This entry is derived from a study of early T cells in non-severe SARS-CoV-2 infection. Study in general: Unpaired chains resulted from sequencing bulk RNA of unsorted whole blood.

Findings of the study overall: Private and CD4 specificities were missed by VDJdb matching, which favored anti-spike CD8 responses.

J lost 7 bases, V lost 6 bases, and 15 bases had no gene match. CDR3 length equals 16 residues. Per germline, CDR1 DFQATT and CDR2 SNEGSKA (reference sequence). This chain links TRBV20-1 with TRBJ2-1; 10 bases fit TRBD1. Sequenced material: whole blood, taken at baseline. This sequence was found in an adult who was a healthcare worker with PCR-confirmed SARS-CoV-2 infection or an uninfected control (not recorded which). The donor label of this sample is uncertain. The CDR3 sequence is CSAPTMGQGPMNEQFF. As DNA, the CDR3 is TGCAGTGCACCGACCATGGGACAGGGGCCGATGAATGAGCAGTTCTTC.